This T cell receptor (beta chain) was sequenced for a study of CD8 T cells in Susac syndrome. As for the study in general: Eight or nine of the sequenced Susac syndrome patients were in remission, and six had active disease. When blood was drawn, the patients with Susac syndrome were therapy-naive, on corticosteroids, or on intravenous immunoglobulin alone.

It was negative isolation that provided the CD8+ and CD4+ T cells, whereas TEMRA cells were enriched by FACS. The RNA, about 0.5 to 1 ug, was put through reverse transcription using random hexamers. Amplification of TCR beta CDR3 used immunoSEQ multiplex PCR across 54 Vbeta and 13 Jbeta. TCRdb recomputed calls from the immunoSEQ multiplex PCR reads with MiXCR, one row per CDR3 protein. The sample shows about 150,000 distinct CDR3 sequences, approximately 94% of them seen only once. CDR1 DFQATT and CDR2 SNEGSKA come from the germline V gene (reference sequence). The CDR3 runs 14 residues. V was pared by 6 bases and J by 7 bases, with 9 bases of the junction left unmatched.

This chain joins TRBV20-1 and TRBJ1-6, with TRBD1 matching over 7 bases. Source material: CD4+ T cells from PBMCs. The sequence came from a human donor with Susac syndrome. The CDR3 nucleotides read TGCAGTGCCCGACAGGGTGTGGGGAATTCACCCCTCCACTTT. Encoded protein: CSARQGVGNSPLHF.